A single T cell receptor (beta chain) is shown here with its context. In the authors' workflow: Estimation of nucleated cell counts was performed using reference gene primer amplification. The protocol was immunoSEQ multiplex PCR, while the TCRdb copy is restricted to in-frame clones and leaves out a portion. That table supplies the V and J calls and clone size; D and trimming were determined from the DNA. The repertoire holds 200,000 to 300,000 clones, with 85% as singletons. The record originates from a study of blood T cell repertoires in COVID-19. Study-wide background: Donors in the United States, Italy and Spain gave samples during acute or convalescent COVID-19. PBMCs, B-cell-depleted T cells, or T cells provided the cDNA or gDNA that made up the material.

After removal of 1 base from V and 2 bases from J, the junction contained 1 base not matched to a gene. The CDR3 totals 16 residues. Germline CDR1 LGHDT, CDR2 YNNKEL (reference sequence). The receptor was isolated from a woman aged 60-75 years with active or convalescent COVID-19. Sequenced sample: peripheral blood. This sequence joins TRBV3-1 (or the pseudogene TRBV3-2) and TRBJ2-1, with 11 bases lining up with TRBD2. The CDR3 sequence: CASSQASGRTYNEQFF. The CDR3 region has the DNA TGTGCCAGCAGCCAAGCTAGCGGGAGGACCTACAATGAGCAGTTCTTC.